This is a list of T cell receptor beta chains from one sample in a study of CD8+ T cells in alopecia areata. Only in-frame clones appear in the TCRdb table, and some are missing; sequencing was by immunoSEQ multiplex PCR. The data show hundreds of thousands of clones, roughly 60% seen once. This material consisted of CD4+ T cells sorted from blood, taken at week 52, from a patient treated with tofacitinib. The receptor set was obtained from a human donor with alopecia areata. CDR3s include the opening cysteine and the closing phenylalanine or tryptophan. D genes are given only for firm matches. Clone size appears in some rows only: once, few, many, or a class for an expanded clone.

v_call	d_call	clone_size	j_call	cdr3_aa	cdr3_nt
TRBV11-2	NA	NA	TRBJ1-6	CASSLKGSGAPLHF	TGTGCCAGCAGCTTAAAGGGGTCGGGGGCACCCCTCCACTTT
TRBV25-1	NA	NA	TRBJ1-6	CASRRGTNNSPLHF	TGTGCCAGCAGGCGAGGGACAAATAATTCACCCCTCCACTTT
TRBV6-6	TRBD1	few	TRBJ1-2	CASSTTGNGYTF	TGTGCCAGCAGTACGACAGGGAATGGCTACACCTTC
TRBV20-1	NA	NA	TRBJ2-5	CSAEVETQYF	TGCAGTGCGGAGGTGGAGACCCAGTACTTC
TRBV5-1	TRBD1	NA	TRBJ1-2	CASSLEAGGYYGYTF	TGCGCCAGCAGCTTGGAAGCAGGGGGATACTATGGCTACACCTTC
TRBV4-2	TRBD1	NA	TRBJ2-7	CASSQGRDRVFYEQYF	TGTGCCAGCAGCCAGGGCCGGGACAGGGTTTTCTACGAGCAGTACTTC
TRBV7-2	NA	NA	TRBJ2-5	CASSPKETQYF	TGTGCCAGCAGCCCTAAAGAGACCCAGTACTTC
TRBV19	NA	NA	TRBJ1-1	CASTTDMAMNTEAFF	TGTGCCAGTACCACCGATATGGCCATGAACACTGAAGCTTTCTTT
TRBV7-6	TRBD1	NA	TRBJ2-6	CASSSTGVGANVLTF	TGTGCCAGCAGCTCCACAGGGGTCGGGGCCAACGTCCTGACTTTC
TRBV9	NA	few	TRBJ2-1	CASSVEVDDGIYNEQFF	TGTGCCAGCAGCGTAGAAGTCGACGACGGAATCTACAATGAGCAGTTCTTC
TRBV6-1	NA	NA	TRBJ1-4	CASSEGGNEKLFF	TGTGCCAGCAGTGAAGGAGGAAACGAAAAACTGTTTTTT
TRBV7-2	TRBD1	NA	TRBJ1-2	CASSLPNRRTGDGYTF	TGTGCCAGCAGCTTACCAAATAGGCGGACAGGGGATGGCTACACCTTC
TRBV19	TRBD1	NA	TRBJ1-6	CASSIEGTGFGSPLHF	TGTGCCAGTAGTATAGAGGGGACAGGGTTTGGTTCACCCCTCCACTTT
TRBV12-5	TRBD1	NA	TRBJ1-2	CASGLESPGTGRGNYGYTF	TGTGCTAGTGGTTTGGAAAGTCCCGGGACAGGGAGGGGAAACTATGGCTACACCTTC
TRBV6-5	NA	NA	TRBJ1-5	CASSSVSNQPQHF	TGTGCCAGCAGTTCTGTTAGCAATCAGCCCCAGCATTTT
TRBV7-9	NA	NA	TRBJ1-1	CASSLAAGGTEAFF	TGTGCCAGCAGCTTAGCAGCGGGGGGCACTGAAGCTTTCTTT
TRBV9	TRBD1	NA	TRBJ1-6	CASSSQTGTTSPLHF	TGTGCCAGCAGCTCCCAGACAGGGACGACTTCACCCCTCCACTTT
TRBV5-1	NA	NA	TRBJ1-6	CASSLDGRANSPLHF	TGCGCCAGCAGCTTGGATGGGCGTGCGAATTCACCCCTCCACTTT
TRBV7-9	TRBD1	NA	TRBJ2-5	CASSFPTGEETQYF	TGTGCCAGCAGCTTTCCGACAGGGGAAGAGACCCAGTACTTC
TRBV14	NA	NA	TRBJ2-7	CASSLGFRAAYEQYF	TGTGCCAGCAGCCTCGGATTCAGAGCTGCCTACGAGCAGTACTTC
TRBV7-2	NA	many	TRBJ2-3	CASSLGGTDTQYF	TGTGCCAGCAGCTTGGGGGGCACAGATACGCAGTATTTT
TRBV4-1	TRBD1	few	TRBJ1-2	CASREVGRGMDYGYTF	TGCGCCAGCAGGGAGGTCGGCAGGGGGATGGACTATGGCTACACCTTC
TRBV27	TRBD2	few	TRBJ2-7	CASSLGGGDGVYEQYF	TGTGCCAGCAGTTTAGGTGGGGGGGACGGAGTCTACGAGCAGTACTTC
TRBV11-2	NA	NA	TRBJ2-5	CASSQDWKSETQYF	TGTGCCAGCAGCCAAGACTGGAAGTCGGAGACCCAGTACTTC
TRBV4-1	NA	NA	TRBJ1-2	CASSQDLREQNYGYTF	TGCGCCAGCAGCCAAGATCTTCGTGAGCAGAACTATGGCTACACCTTC
TRBV7-8	TRBD2	once	TRBJ2-3	CASSLRGGDTDTQYF	TGTGCCAGCAGCTTACGGGGGGGGGACACAGATACGCAGTATTTT
TRBV30	TRBD2	NA	TRBJ2-3	CAWSPSGGPYPTDTQYF	TGTGCCTGGAGTCCTAGCGGGGGTCCCTATCCCACAGATACGCAGTATTTT
TRBV18	TRBD1	once	TRBJ1-2	CASSPMAQGASQSVGYTF	TGTGCCAGCTCACCTATGGCCCAGGGGGCCAGTCAGTCGGTTGGCTACACCTTC
TRBV7-9	NA	NA	TRBJ1-4	CASSGGNEKLFF	TGTGCCAGCAGCGGGGGGAATGAAAAACTGTTTTTT
TRBV11-1	NA	few	TRBJ2-5	CASSHELQETQYF	TGTGCCAGCAGCCACGAACTACAAGAGACCCAGTACTTC
TRBV7-8	NA	NA	TRBJ2-4	CASSLDVGIQYF	TGTGCCAGCAGCTTAGACGTAGGCATTCAGTACTTC
TRBV4-1	NA	few	TRBJ1-2	CASSQEQGLFGGYTF	TGCGCCAGCAGCCAAGAACAGGGCCTTTTTGGAGGCTACACCTTC
TRBV5-1	NA	NA	TRBJ1-2	CASSLSGTTPSGYTF	TGCGCCAGCAGCTTGAGTGGGACGACGCCGTCTGGCTACACCTTC
TRBV6-1	TRBD1	NA	TRBJ2-5	CASKRTGLETQYF	TGTGCCAGCAAGAGGACAGGGCTAGAGACCCAGTACTTC
TRBV19	NA	NA	TRBJ2-7	CASSIRGSSYEQYF	TGTGCCAGTAGTATAAGGGGCAGTTCCTACGAGCAGTACTTC
TRBV19	NA	few	TRBJ1-1	CASTQGLNTEAFF	TGTGCCAGTACCCAGGGTTTGAACACTGAAGCTTTCTTT
TRBV29-1	TRBD1	once	TRBJ1-1	CNVVVRGMNTEAFF	TGCAACGTTGTTGTCAGGGGGATGAACACTGAAGCTTTCTTT
TRBV15	NA	NA	TRBJ2-3	CATSKNRRDTQYF	TGTGCCACCAGCAAGAACCGGCGGGATACGCAGTATTTT
TRBV4-2	NA	NA	TRBJ2-3	CASSQEAARADTQYF	TGTGCCAGCAGCCAAGAAGCGGCTAGAGCAGATACGCAGTATTTT
TRBV29-1	NA	NA	TRBJ1-3	CSVADRVGNTIYF	TGCAGCGTAGCGGACAGAGTCGGAAACACCATATATTTT
TRBV5-6	NA	NA	TRBJ2-5	CASSLLTGETQYF	TGTGCCAGCAGCTTGTTAACGGGAGAGACCCAGTACTTC
TRBV6-5	NA	few	TRBJ2-2	CASGAWTQNTGELFF	TGTGCCAGCGGGGCATGGACCCAGAACACCGGGGAGCTGTTTTTT
TRBV30	NA	few	TRBJ2-1	CAWTGHNEQFF	TGTGCCTGGACAGGGCACAATGAGCAGTTCTTC
TRBV11-2	TRBD1	NA	TRBJ1-4	CASSLGQQGYEKLFF	TGTGCCAGCAGCTTAGGTCAACAGGGGTATGAAAAACTGTTTTTT
TRBV25-1	NA	NA	TRBJ2-5	CASSEYMGASRETQYF	TGTGCCAGCAGTGAATATATGGGGGCTAGCAGGGAGACCCAGTACTTC
TRBV4-1	NA	NA	TRBJ1-6	CASSQVQSPLHF	TGCGCCAGCAGCCAAGTCCAGTCACCCCTCCACTTT